This T cell receptor (beta chain) was documented in a study of regulatory T cells in long-lasting Graves disease. Study findings and constraints: The study found persistent patients shared more public clonotypes (over 2,500) than new patients (approximately 870). Lower TCR diversity was seen in persistent Graves' patients than in newly diagnosed ones. Persistent disease was characterized by preferential usage of TRBV28, TRBJ1-2 and TRBJ2-5.

A word on this clonotype: Its cognate antigen is unknown.

Regarding time point: newly diagnosed GD, antithyroid drugs for less than 3 months. The TCR library was made from RNA that had been extracted from PBMCs in TRIzol. Arm-PCR of CDR3 regions and iRepertoire HTBI primers were the basis on which TCR beta libraries were built. Per the study methods: Throughout the samples, researchers identified about 62 TRBV and roughly 13 TRBJ segments. TCRdb used MiXCR to reprocess the multiplex PCR reads, holding one entry per CDR3 protein. None of the V and J calls come from the authors' own analysis; TCRdb made them. The table records approximately 560,000 distinct CDR3 sequences, about 16% of them present only once. The CDR3 consists of 16 residues. Germline CDR1 and CDR2: ENHRY and SYGVKD. V was trimmed by 6 bases and J by 5 bases, leaving 21 bases between them. This sample was also put to use in a study of T cells in Graves' hyperthyroidism and ophthalmopathy.

The rearrangement uses TRBV10-3 and TRBJ2-3; D gene unclear. The sequencing used peripheral blood mononuclear cells (PBMCs), collected at new diagnosis, from a patient treated with antithyroid drugs. This clonotype was sampled from a man between 18 and 35 years old with Graves disease. CDR3 bases: TGTGCCATCAGAGATCTGGGTTGGGGTTTTGGAGATACGCAGTATTTT. Translated: CAIRDLGWGFGDTQYF.